The rows below give T cell receptor beta chains drawn from one sample of a study of blood T cell repertoires in COVID-19. Generated by immunoSEQ multiplex PCR, the TCRdb table keeps only in-frame clones and is missing some. The table has around 230,000 clones, 88% seen once. The sample comprised PBMCs or T cells enriched from blood (not recorded which). The receptor source for this set is a woman between 40 and 55 years old with acute COVID-19. Each CDR3 is given with its conserved first and last residue.

j_call: TRBJ2-1; v_call: TRBV11-2; cdr3_aa: CASSLTLTSGGNEQFF
j_call: TRBJ2-3; v_call: TRBV5-1; cdr3_aa: CASSFSRGSTDTQYF
j_call: TRBJ2-3; v_call: TRBV10-1; cdr3_aa: CASSSGVTDTQYF
j_call: TRBJ1-1; v_call: TRBV4-1; cdr3_aa: CASSQSGLGNTEAFF
j_call: TRBJ1-4; v_call: TRBV19; cdr3_aa: CASSTDRARMNEKLFF
j_call: TRBJ1-3; v_call: TRBV4-2; cdr3_aa: CASSQRRGQASGNTIYF
j_call: TRBJ2-1; v_call: TRBV5-1; cdr3_aa: CASSPGLAGSINEQFF
j_call: TRBJ2-1; v_call: TRBV7-2; cdr3_aa: CASSFPRGTSGSSYNEQFF
j_call: TRBJ1-6; v_call: TRBV27; cdr3_aa: CASSPLKSGTGSRSPLHF
j_call: TRBJ2-5; v_call: TRBV7-2; cdr3_aa: CASSLFQGETQYF
j_call: TRBJ1-2; v_call: TRBV27; cdr3_aa: CASSLLGGGSYGYTF
j_call: TRBJ1-5; v_call: TRBV29-1; cdr3_aa: CSVEDGALGQPQHF
j_call: TRBJ1-2; v_call: TRBV6-5; cdr3_aa: CASRPTGQGYGYTF
j_call: TRBJ1-1; v_call: TRBV19; cdr3_aa: CASSPYQGAGTEAFF
j_call: TRBJ1-3; v_call: TRBV2; cdr3_aa: CASSEARVSGNTIYF
j_call: TRBJ1-2; v_call: TRBV9; cdr3_aa: CASRADGGANYGYTF